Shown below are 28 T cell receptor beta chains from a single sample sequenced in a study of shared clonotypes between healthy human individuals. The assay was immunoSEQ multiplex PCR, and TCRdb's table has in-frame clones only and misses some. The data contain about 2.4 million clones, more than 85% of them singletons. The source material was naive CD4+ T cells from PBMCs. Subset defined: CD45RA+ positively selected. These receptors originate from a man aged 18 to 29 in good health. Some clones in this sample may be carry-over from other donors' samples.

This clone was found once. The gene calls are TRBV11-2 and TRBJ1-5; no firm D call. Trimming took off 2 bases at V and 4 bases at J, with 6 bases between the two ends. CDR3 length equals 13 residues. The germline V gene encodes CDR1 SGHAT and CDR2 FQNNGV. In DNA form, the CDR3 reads TGTGCCAGCAGCTTATTTGTGAATCAGCCCCAGCATTTT. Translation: CASSLFVNQPQHF.

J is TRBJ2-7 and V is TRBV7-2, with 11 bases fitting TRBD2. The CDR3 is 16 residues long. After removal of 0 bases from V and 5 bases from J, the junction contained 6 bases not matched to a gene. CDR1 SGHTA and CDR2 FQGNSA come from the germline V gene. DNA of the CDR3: TGTGCCAGCAGCTTAGCCCTAGCGGGAGGATTCCACGAGCAGTACTTC. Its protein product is CASSLALAGGFHEQYF.

In DNA form, the CDR3 reads TGCGCCAGCAGCTCGGAAGTACAGGCCAGGAATGAGCAGTTCTTC. Translated, it gives CASSSEVQARNEQFF. The chain combines TRBV5-1 with TRBJ2-1, with a weak D call TRBD1 (5 bases). The CDR3 is made up of 15 amino acids. V gave up 3 bases and J gave up 7 bases, with 17 bases separating them. Germline CDR1 and CDR2: SGHRS and YFSETQ.

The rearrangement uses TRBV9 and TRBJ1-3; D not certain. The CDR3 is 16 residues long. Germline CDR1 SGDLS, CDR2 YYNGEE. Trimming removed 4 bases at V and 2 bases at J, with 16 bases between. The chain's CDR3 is CASSPTGHEAGNTIYF. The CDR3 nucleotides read TGTGCCAGCAGCCCCACTGGTCATGAAGCTGGAAACACCATATATTTT.

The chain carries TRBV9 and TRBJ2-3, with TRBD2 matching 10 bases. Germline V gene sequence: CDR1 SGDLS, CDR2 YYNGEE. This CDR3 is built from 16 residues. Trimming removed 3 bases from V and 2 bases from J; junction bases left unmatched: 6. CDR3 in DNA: TGTGCCAGCAGCGGTAGCGGGAGGACGCCCACAGATACGCAGTATTTT. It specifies CASSGSGRTPTDTQYF.

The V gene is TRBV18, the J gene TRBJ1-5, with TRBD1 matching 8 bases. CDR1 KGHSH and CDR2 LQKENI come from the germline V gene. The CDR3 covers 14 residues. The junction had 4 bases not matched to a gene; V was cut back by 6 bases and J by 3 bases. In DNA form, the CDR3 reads TGTGCCAGCTCGGGGACAGGATCCAATCAGCCCCAGCATTTT. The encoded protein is CASSGTGSNQPQHF.

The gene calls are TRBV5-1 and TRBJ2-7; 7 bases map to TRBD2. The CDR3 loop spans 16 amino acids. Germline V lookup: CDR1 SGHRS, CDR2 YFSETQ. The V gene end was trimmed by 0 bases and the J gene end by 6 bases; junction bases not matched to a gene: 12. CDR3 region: CASSLEGMTGGGEQYF. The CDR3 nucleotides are TGCGCCAGCAGCTTGGAGGGGATGACGGGAGGCGGCGAGCAGTACTTC.

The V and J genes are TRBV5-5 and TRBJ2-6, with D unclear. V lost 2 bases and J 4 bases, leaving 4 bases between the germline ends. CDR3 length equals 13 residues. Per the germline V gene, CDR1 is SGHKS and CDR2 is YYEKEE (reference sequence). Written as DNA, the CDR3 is TGTGCCAGCAGCTTCTCCGGGGCCAACGTCCTGACTTTC. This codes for CASSFSGANVLTF.

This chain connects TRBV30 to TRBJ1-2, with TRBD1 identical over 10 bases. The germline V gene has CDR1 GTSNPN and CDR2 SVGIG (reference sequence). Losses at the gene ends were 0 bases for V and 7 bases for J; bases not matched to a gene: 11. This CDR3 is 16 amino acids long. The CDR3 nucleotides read TGTGCCTGGAGTGTACGGGGGACAGGGGCAAGCTCTGGCTACACCTTC. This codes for CAWSVRGTGASSGYTF.

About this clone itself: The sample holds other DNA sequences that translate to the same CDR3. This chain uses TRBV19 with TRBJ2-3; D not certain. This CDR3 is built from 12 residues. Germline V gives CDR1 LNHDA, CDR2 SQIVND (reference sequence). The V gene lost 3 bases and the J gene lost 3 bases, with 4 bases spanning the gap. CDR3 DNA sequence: TGTGCCAGTAGTATCACTACAGATACGCAGTATTTT. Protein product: CASSITTDTQYF.

In nucleotides, the CDR3 is TGTGCCAGCACCCTAGAGAATGAGCAGTTCTTC. Protein sequence: CASTLENEQFF. V is TRBV6-1 and J is TRBJ2-1; D gene unclear. V was pared by 7 bases and J by 7 bases, with 8 bases between. In germline, CDR1 is MNHNS, CDR2 SASEGT. The CDR3 loop spans 11 amino acids.

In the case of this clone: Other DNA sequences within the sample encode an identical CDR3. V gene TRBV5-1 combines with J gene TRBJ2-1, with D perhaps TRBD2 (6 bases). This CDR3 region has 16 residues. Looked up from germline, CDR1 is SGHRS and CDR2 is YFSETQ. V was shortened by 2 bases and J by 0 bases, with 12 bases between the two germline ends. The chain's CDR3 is CASSFGAGSSYNEQFF. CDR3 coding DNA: TGCGCCAGCAGCTTCGGCGCGGGAAGCTCCTACAATGAGCAGTTCTTC. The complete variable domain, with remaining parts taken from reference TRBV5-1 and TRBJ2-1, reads KAGVTQTPRYLIKTRGQQVTLSCSPISGHRSVSWYQQTPGQGLQFLFEYFSETQRNKGNFPGRFSGRQFSNSRSEMNVSTLELGDSALYLCASSFGAGSSYNEQFFGPGTRLTVL.

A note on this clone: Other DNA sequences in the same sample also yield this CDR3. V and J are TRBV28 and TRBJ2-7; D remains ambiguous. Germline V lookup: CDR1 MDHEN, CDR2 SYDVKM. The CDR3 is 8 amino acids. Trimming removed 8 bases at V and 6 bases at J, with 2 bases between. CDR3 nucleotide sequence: TGTGCCAGCGGCGAGCAGTACTTC. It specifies CASGEQYF.

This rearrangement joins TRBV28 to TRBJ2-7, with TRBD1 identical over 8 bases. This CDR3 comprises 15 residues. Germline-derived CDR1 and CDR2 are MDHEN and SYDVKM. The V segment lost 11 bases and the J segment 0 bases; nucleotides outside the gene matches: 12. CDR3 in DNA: TGTGCCCACCGGACAGGGCGATCTAGCTCCTACGAGCAGTACTTC. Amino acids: CAHRTGRSSSYEQYF.

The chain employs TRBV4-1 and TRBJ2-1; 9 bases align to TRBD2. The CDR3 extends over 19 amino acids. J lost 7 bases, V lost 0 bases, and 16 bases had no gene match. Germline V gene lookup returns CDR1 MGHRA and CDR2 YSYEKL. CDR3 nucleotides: TGCGCCAGCAGCCAAGATTGGCCTAGCGGGACTCTGTTGGCAAATGAGCAGTTCTTC. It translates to CASSQDWPSGTLLANEQFF.

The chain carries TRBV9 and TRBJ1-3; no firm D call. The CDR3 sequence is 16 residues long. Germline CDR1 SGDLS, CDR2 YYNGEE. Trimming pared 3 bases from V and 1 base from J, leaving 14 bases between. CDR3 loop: CASSATLPESGNTIYF. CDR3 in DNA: TGTGCCAGCAGCGCTACCCTCCCGGAGTCTGGAAACACCATATATTTT.

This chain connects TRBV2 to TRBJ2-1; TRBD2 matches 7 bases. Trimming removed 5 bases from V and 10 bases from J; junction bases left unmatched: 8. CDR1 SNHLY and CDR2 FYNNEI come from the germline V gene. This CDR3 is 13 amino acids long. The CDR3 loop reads CASSPREIGEQFF. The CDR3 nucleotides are TGTGCCAGCAGTCCGCGGGAGATCGGGGAGCAGTTCTTC.

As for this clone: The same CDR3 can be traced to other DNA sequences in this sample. The CDR3: CATSRDSGRTEAFF. The CDR3 DNA follows: TGTGCCACCAGCAGAGACTCGGGTCGCACTGAAGCTTTCTTT. This chain uses TRBV15 with TRBJ1-1; D is unclear. Germline CDR1 and CDR2: LNHNV and YYDKDF (reference sequence). V lost 0 bases, J lost 4 bases, and 9 bases lay in between. The CDR3 has 14 amino acids.

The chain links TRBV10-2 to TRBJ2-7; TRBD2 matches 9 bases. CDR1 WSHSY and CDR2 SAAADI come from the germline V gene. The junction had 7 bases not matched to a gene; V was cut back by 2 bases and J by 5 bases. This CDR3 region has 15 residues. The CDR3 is CASSESGRSLDEQYF. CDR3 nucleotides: TGCGCCAGCAGTGAGAGCGGGAGGAGCTTAGACGAGCAGTACTTC.

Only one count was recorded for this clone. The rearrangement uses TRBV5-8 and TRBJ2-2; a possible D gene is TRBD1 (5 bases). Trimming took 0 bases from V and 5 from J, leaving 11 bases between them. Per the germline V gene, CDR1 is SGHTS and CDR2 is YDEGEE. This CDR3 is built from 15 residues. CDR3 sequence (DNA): TGTGCCAGCAGCTTGGCCCAGGGTTGGACCGGGGAGCTGTTTTTT. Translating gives CASSLAQGWTGELFF.

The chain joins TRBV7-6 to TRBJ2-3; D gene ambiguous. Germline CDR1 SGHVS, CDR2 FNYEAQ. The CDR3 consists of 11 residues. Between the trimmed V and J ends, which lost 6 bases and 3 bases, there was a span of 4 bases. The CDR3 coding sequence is TGTGCCAGCAGAAAGACAGATACGCAGTATTTT. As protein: CASRKTDTQYF.

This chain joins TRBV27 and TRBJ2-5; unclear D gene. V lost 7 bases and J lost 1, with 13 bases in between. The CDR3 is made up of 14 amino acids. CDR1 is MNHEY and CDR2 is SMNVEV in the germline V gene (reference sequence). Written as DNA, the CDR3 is TGTGCCAGCAAGTTCGCCGGGCCCCAAGAGACCCAGTACTTC. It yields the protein CASKFAGPQETQYF.

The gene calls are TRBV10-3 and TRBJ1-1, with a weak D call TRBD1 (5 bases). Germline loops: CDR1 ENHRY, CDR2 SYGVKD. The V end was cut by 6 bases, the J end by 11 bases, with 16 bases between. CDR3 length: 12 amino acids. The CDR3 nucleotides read TGTGCCATCAGCCCCGCGGGGGAGTATGCTTTCTTT. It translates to CAISPAGEYAFF.

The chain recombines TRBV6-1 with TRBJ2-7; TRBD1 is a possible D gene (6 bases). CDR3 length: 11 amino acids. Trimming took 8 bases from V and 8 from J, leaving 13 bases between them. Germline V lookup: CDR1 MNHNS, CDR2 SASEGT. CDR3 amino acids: CASQGTNKQYF. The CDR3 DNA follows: TGTGCCAGCCAGGGGACAAATAAGCAGTACTTC.

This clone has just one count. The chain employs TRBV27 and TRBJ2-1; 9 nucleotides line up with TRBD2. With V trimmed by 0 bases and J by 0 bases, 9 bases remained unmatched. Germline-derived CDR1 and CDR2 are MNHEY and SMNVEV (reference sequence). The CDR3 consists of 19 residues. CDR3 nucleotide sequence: TGTGCCAGCAGTTTATCGCGGGGGGGAGCAGAGAGCTCCTACAATGAGCAGTTCTTC. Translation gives CASSLSRGGAESSYNEQFF.

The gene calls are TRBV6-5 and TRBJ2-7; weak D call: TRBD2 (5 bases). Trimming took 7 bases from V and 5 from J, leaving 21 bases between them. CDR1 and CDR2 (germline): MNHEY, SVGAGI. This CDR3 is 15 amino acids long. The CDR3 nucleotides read TGTGCCAGCACTCAACTAGGACTGGGGAGCAACGAGCAGTACTTC. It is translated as CASTQLGLGSNEQYF.

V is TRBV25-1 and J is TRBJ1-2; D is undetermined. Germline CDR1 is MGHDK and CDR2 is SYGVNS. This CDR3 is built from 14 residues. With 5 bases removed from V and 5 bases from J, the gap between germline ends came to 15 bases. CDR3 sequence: CASSSTTVRYGYTF. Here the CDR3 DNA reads TGTGCCAGCAGTTCCACGACGGTGCGGTATGGCTACACCTTC.

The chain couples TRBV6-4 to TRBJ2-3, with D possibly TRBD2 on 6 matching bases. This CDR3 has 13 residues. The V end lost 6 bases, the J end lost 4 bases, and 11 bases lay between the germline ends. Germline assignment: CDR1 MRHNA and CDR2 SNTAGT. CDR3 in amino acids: CASSQDYPDTQYF. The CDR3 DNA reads TGTGCCAGCAGCCAGGACTACCCAGATACGCAGTATTTT.